Below are 10 T cell receptor beta chains sequenced from a single sample in a study of T cells in Graves' hyperthyroidism and ophthalmopathy. TCR beta CDR3 regions were amplified from RNA transcripts. TCR CDR3 underwent first-round RT-PCR with the HTBI primer set. TCRdb re-derived calls from the multiplex PCR reads in MiXCR, one entry per CDR3 protein. The sample consists of 20,000 to 30,000 distinct CDR3 sequences, around 40% of them appearing once. Sample: blood. The origin of the receptors is a woman aged 25-40 years with Graves' hyperthyroidism.

V and J are TRBV28 and TRBJ2-6, with a tentative D call TRBD2 (5 bases). Looked up from germline, CDR1 is MDHEN and CDR2 is SYDVKM. This CDR3 contains 18 residues. V shed 5 bases and J shed 0 bases, with 17 bases lying between them. The CDR3 DNA reads as TGTGCCAGCAGTCTAACGCTGTCTACTAGCTCTGGGGCCAACGTCCTGACTTTC. It yields the protein CASSLTLSTSSGANVLTF. Full variable domain (missing parts from reference TRBV28 and TRBJ2-6): DVKVTQSSRYLVKRTGEKVFLECVQDMDHENMFWYRQDPGLGLRLIYFSYDVKMKEKGDIPEGYSVSREKKERFSLILESASTNQTSMYLCASSLTLSTSSGANVLTFGAGSRLTVL.

By share, this clonotype ranks as medium-sized (0.01 to 0.1%). The chain combines TRBV10-3 with TRBJ1-2; unclear D gene. The V gene lost 7 bases and the J gene lost 6 bases, with 15 bases spanning the gap. The CDR3 consists of 13 residues. Germline V CDR1 and CDR2: ENHRY, SYGVKD. The CDR3 coding sequence is TGTGCCATCACCCCCGGCAGTCAGGATGGCTACACCTTC. It translates to CAITPGSQDGYTF.

In its sample, this clonotype was seen many times. The chain recombines TRBV5-1 with TRBJ2-5; no definite D call. Germline V CDR1 and CDR2: SGHRS, YFSETQ. Trimming pared 0 bases from V and 1 base from J, leaving 13 bases between. The CDR3 is 16 residues long. For the CDR3, the DNA is TGCGCCAGCAGCTTGGCCCTAGGGCAAGTCCAAGAGACCCAGTACTTC. As protein: CASSLALGQVQETQYF.

This clonotype ranks as medium-sized. This sequence joins TRBV10-2 and TRBJ2-7; unclear D gene. In germline, CDR1 is WSHSY, CDR2 SAAADI. The length of the CDR3 is 11 residues. The V gene lost 3 bases and the J gene lost 9 bases, with 9 bases spanning the gap. The CDR3 loop is CASSDGRWQYF. DNA of the CDR3: TGCGCCAGCAGTGACGGCAGATGGCAGTACTTC.

Relative to its sample, this clonotype is medium-sized. The chain carries TRBV29-1 and TRBJ2-1; D is unresolved. V lost 4 bases to trimming and J lost 6 bases, with 4 bases between them. Germline V gene data show CDR1 as SQVTM and CDR2 as ANQGSEA. The CDR3 totals 10 residues. CDR3 sequence reads: CSVGRNEQFF. The CDR3 region has the DNA TGCAGCGTTGGCCGCAATGAGCAGTTCTTC.

This clonotype came up many times. A much larger clone sits a single nucleotide away, making a read error possible. This chain connects TRBV15 to TRBJ2-3; D may be TRBD2 (5 bases). The CDR3 consists of 16 residues. Germline assignment: CDR1 LNHNV and CDR2 YYDKDF (reference sequence). V was clipped by 0 bases and J by 2 bases, with 12 bases between them. For the CDR3, the DNA is TGTGCCACCAGCAGAGAGAGGGCGCGAGTCACAGATACGCAGTATTTT. Its protein is CATSRERARVTDTQYF.

The V gene is TRBV20-1, the J gene TRBJ1-3; 8 positions agree with TRBD1. The germline V gene has CDR1 DFQATT and CDR2 SNEGSKA (reference sequence). V shed 3 bases and J 4 bases; nucleotides not matched to a gene: 11. The CDR3 spans 16 residues. The CDR3 spells CSASSLQGAAGNTIYF. CDR3 nucleotide sequence: TGCAGTGCTAGTTCCCTCCAGGGGGCGGCAGGAAACACCATATATTTT.

Worth noting for this clonotype: The CDR3 carries no conserved terminal phenylalanine or tryptophan, so it likely arises from a read error. The genes are TRBV11-3 and TRBJ1-1, with no clear D. CDR1 is SGHNT, CDR2 YENEEA, per germline. V was trimmed by 1 base and J by 5 bases, leaving 8 bases between them. This CDR3 has 13 amino acids. The chain's CDR3 is CASSLGPNTEAFS. The CDR3 nucleotides are TGTGCCAGCAGCTTAGGCCCGAATACTGAAGCTTTCTCT.

The V and J genes are TRBV7-6 and TRBJ2-7; D ambiguous. The V end lost 6 bases, the J end lost 7 bases, and 7 bases lay between the germline ends. Germline V gene sequence: CDR1 SGHVS, CDR2 FNYEAQ. This CDR3 contains 10 residues. Here the CDR3 reads CASSSFEQYF. Written as DNA, the CDR3 is TGTGCCAGCAGTTCCTTTGAGCAGTACTTC.

This clonotype was recorded at least ten times. The chain joins TRBV3-1 to TRBJ2-7; 11 bases line up with TRBD2. The V gene end was trimmed by 0 bases and the J gene end by 4 bases; junction bases not matched to a gene: 2. The length of the CDR3 is 15 residues. Per the germline V gene, CDR1 is LGHDT and CDR2 is YNNKEL (reference sequence). CDR3 DNA: TGTGCCAGCAGCCAAGAACCTAGCGGGGGGTACGAGCAGTACTTC. Its translation: CASSQEPSGGYEQYF.